A single sample is the source of the 27 T cell receptor beta chains below, sequenced in a study of T-cell reconstitution after alpha-beta-depleted transplantation in children. TCRbeta library preparation incorporated unique molecular identifiers. TCRdb fed the PCR reads into MiXCR, producing one record per CDR3 protein. The repertoire includes just over 950,000 distinct CDR3 sequences, roughly 29% of them detected once, and roughly 30% sits in the top ten. The sample in question was PBMCs, mostly from graft donor cells, obtained 360 days after TCRalphabeta/CD19-depleted stem cell transplant. The receptor set was obtained from a boy under two years old who had a stem cell transplant for SCID, so the T cells may come from the graft donor.

In its sample, this clonotype was seen a few times. V and J are TRBV25-1 and TRBJ2-7; D might be TRBD2 (6 bases). This CDR3 is built from 16 residues. Germline CDR1 is MGHDK and CDR2 is SYGVNS. Trimming took off 5 bases at V and 3 bases at J, with 20 bases between the two ends. CDR3 bases: TGTGCCAGCAGTCAAGCCCTAGCGTGCCTCCTCTACGAGCAGTACTTC. Translation: CASSQALACLLYEQYF.

This clonotype was recorded many times. V usage is TRBV20-1 and J usage is TRBJ2-7; a weak D match, TRBD2 (6 bases). The CDR3 covers 12 residues. CDR1 DFQATT and CDR2 SNEGSKA come from the germline V gene (reference sequence). V dropped 5 bases and J dropped 6 bases, with 14 bases sitting between them. The CDR3 DNA follows: TGCAGTGCTTCAGCGGGTGCCCCCGAGCAGTACTTC. It specifies CSASAGAPEQYF.

This sequence joins TRBV20-1 and TRBJ2-7, with a possible D match to TRBD1 (5 bases). Germline loops: CDR1 DFQATT, CDR2 SNEGSKA (reference sequence). V lost 3 bases and J 2 bases, leaving 17 bases between the germline ends. This CDR3 is built from 15 residues. This CDR3 is CSARALGALPYEQYF. CDR3 DNA: TGCAGTGCTAGGGCTCTAGGGGCCCTGCCCTACGAGCAGTACTTC.

This clonotype was picked up a small number of times. The V gene is TRBV21-1, the J gene TRBJ2-5; the table calls TRBD2, which could not be checked here. TRBV21-1 has pseudogene status. This CDR3 region has 15 residues. The chain's CDR3 is CASTPGLGQQETQYF. Written as DNA, the CDR3 is TGTGCCAGCACTCCGGGACTAGGACAACAAGAGACCCAGTACTTC.

The rearrangement joins TRBV28 to TRBJ1-1; D is undetermined. V was shortened by 6 bases and J by 0 bases, with 11 bases between the two germline ends. CDR1 and CDR2 from the germline V gene are MDHEN and SYDVKM. The CDR3 runs 14 residues. CDR3 sequence: CASSSPFLNTEAFF. In DNA form, the CDR3 reads TGTGCCAGCAGCTCCCCGTTTTTGAACACTGAAGCTTTCTTT.

The table lists this clonotype with a few counts. The J gene is TRBJ2-1, the V gene TRBV6-5; the match to TRBD2 covers 12 bases. The CDR3 extends over 15 amino acids. The trim removed 4 bases at V and 6 bases at J, leaving 4 bases unmatched. Germline assignment: CDR1 MNHEY and CDR2 SVGAGI. CDR3 loop: CASSSPTSGGNEQFF. The CDR3 DNA follows: TGTGCCAGCAGTTCCCCGACTAGCGGGGGCAATGAGCAGTTCTTC.

Only a few counts were recorded for this clonotype. This chain joins TRBV7-8 and TRBJ1-2; TRBD1 aligns across 7 bases. The CDR3 loop spans 15 amino acids. Germline V gives CDR1 SGHVS, CDR2 FQNEAQ. V dropped 5 bases and J dropped 3; count of bases not matched to a gene: 9. Here the CDR3 reads CASSPQDRFYYGYTF. CDR3 nucleotides: TGTGCCAGCAGCCCACAGGACAGGTTTTACTATGGCTACACCTTC.

The J gene is TRBJ1-1, the V gene TRBV19; D is perhaps TRBD1 (6 bases). In germline, CDR1 is LNHDA, CDR2 SQIVND (reference sequence). V lost 5 bases and J 1 base, leaving 14 bases between the germline ends. The CDR3 consists of 15 residues. CDR3 residues: CASSGTTGPNTEAFF. For the CDR3, the DNA is TGTGCCAGTAGTGGAACGACAGGACCGAACACTGAAGCTTTCTTT. Variable domain in full (rest from reference TRBV19 and TRBJ1-1): DGGITQSPKYLFRKEGQNVTLSCEQNLNHDAMYWYRQDPGQGLRLIYYSQIVNDFQKGDIAEGYSVSREKKESFPLTVTSAQKNPTAFYLCASSGTTGPNTEAFFGQGTRLTVV.

This clonotype was found once. This chain's CDR3 is CASSLVSPGWTYEQYF. As DNA, the CDR3 is TGCGCCAGCAGCTTGGTGTCTCCGGGGTGGACCTACGAGCAGTACTTC. V and J are TRBV5-1 and TRBJ2-7; D is possibly TRBD2 (5 bases). This CDR3 has 16 residues. Trimming cost V 0 bases and J 2 bases, with 15 bases left between them. In germline, CDR1 is SGHRS, CDR2 YFSETQ.

CDR3 sequence reads: CASSFVGSVGDTQYF. Written as DNA, the CDR3 is TGTGCCAGCAGCTTCGTCGGTTCTGTGGGAGATACGCAGTATTTT. The V gene is TRBV7-9, the J gene TRBJ2-3; no firm D call. The CDR3 totals 15 residues. Germline loops: CDR1 SEHNR, CDR2 FQNEAQ (reference sequence). V was clipped by 3 bases and J by 5 bases, with 15 bases between them.

V and J are TRBV5-1 and TRBJ2-1, with D perhaps matching TRBD1 or TRBD2 (5 bases each). This CDR3 has 15 amino acids. Trimming pared 7 bases from V and 10 bases from J, leaving 24 bases between. CDR1 and CDR2 from the germline V gene are SGHRS and YFSETQ. CDR3 loop: CASCVNPGPNQEQFF. Here the CDR3 DNA reads TGCGCCAGCTGCGTAAATCCGGGACCGAACCAAGAGCAGTTCTTC. Full variable domain (outside the CDR3, taken from reference TRBV5-1 and TRBJ2-1): KAGVTQTPRYLIKTRGQQVTLSCSPISGHRSVSWYQQTPGQGLQFLFEYFSETQRNKGNFPGRFSGRQFSNSRSEMNVSTLELGDSALYLCASCVNPGPNQEQFFGPGTRLTVL.

This clonotype was found once. This chain joins TRBV27 and TRBJ1-3; no definite D call. The CDR3 extends over 15 amino acids. Germline CDR1 and CDR2: MNHEY and SMNVEV (reference sequence). Trimming removed 3 bases from V and 2 bases from J, with 11 bases in between. The CDR3 here is CASSFGLGPGNTIYF. CDR3 bases: TGTGCCAGCAGTTTCGGGTTGGGCCCTGGAAACACCATATATTTT.

This clonotype was found a few times. The CDR3 region is CASRSDREAFF. The CDR3 region has the DNA TGTGCCAGCAGGTCAGACAGGGAAGCTTTCTTT. The chain uses TRBV28 and TRBJ1-1, with D tentatively TRBD1 (6 bases). Trimming left V 6 bases short and J 8 bases short, with 10 bases between. Germline assignment: CDR1 MDHEN and CDR2 SYDVKM. CDR3 length: 11 amino acids. Full variable domain (missing parts from reference TRBV28 and TRBJ1-1): DVKVTQSSRYLVKRTGEKVFLECVQDMDHENMFWYRQDPGLGLRLIYFSYDVKMKEKGDIPEGYSVSREKKERFSLILESASTNQTSMYLCASRSDREAFFGQGTRLTVV.

The rearrangement links TRBV7-9 to TRBJ2-7; D is ambiguous. The CDR3 is 12 residues long. Germline V gives CDR1 SEHNR, CDR2 FQNEAQ (reference sequence). The ends were cut back, 1 base at V and 6 bases at J, with 7 bases in the middle. The DNA of the CDR3 is TGTGCCAGCAGCTTAGTCGACCGCGAGCAGTACTTC. This gives the protein CASSLVDREQYF.

The V call is TRBV24-1, the J call TRBJ2-1; D gene unclear. Germline assignment: CDR1 KGHDR and CDR2 SFDVKD. V dropped 5 bases and J dropped 0 bases, with 13 bases sitting between them. This CDR3 comprises 16 residues. CDR3 amino acids: CATSVALSSSYNEQFF. Here the CDR3 DNA reads TGTGCCACCAGTGTCGCACTCTCTAGCTCCTACAATGAGCAGTTCTTC.

The chain carries TRBV6-2 or TRBV6-3 and TRBJ2-1; possibly TRBD2 for D (5 bases). Germline V gene lookup returns CDR1 MNHEY and CDR2 SVGEGT. V shed 5 bases and J shed 10 bases, with 9 bases lying between them. The CDR3 covers 11 residues. The chain's CDR3 is CASSNPGEQFF. As DNA, the CDR3 is TGTGCCAGCAGTAACCCGGGGGAGCAGTTCTTC.

The CDR3 protein is CAWSVRGDYEQYF. The DNA of the CDR3 is TGTGCCTGGAGCGTCAGGGGAGACTACGAGCAGTACTTC. The rearrangement uses TRBV30 and TRBJ2-7; D is perhaps TRBD1 (6 bases). V gave up 3 bases and J gave up 3 bases, with 12 bases separating them. CDR1 and CDR2 (germline): GTSNPN, SVGIG (reference sequence). The CDR3 loop spans 13 amino acids. Complete variable domain (other parts from reference TRBV30 and TRBJ2-7): SQTIHQWPATLVQPVGSPLSLECTVEGTSNPNLYWYRQAAGRGLQLLFYSVGIGQISSEVPQNLSASRPQDRQFILSSKKLLLSDSGFYLCAWSVRGDYEQYFGPGTRLTVT.

The chain links TRBV29-1 to TRBJ2-3; TRBD2 matches 11 bases. CDR3 length: 16 residues. Losses at the gene ends were 3 bases for V and 2 bases for J; bases not matched to a gene: 7. Germline lookup yields CDR1 SQVTM and CDR2 ANQGSEA. The chain's CDR3 is CSVERGLAEITDTQYF. CDR3 bases: TGCAGCGTTGAGCGGGGACTAGCGGAAATCACAGATACGCAGTATTTT.

In its sample, this clonotype was seen a few times. CDR3 protein: CASSPQGYTQYF. The CDR3 DNA reads TGTGCCAGCAGCCCACAAGGGTATACGCAGTATTTT. The V call is TRBV28, the J call TRBJ2-3; D ambiguous. Trimming removed 6 bases from V and 7 bases from J, with 11 bases in between. The CDR3 extends over 12 amino acids. The germline gives CDR1 MDHEN, CDR2 SYDVKM.

This clonotype was found a few times. V and J are TRBV7-9 and TRBJ2-3; D may be TRBD1 (6 bases). Germline V gene lookup returns CDR1 SEHNR and CDR2 FQNEAQ (reference sequence). The CDR3 loop spans 14 amino acids. Trimming took 8 bases from V and 2 from J, leaving 14 bases between them. In nucleotides, the CDR3 is TGTGCCAGCGCGAGACAGGCCCCCACAGATACGCAGTATTTT. It specifies CASARQAPTDTQYF.

The V gene is TRBV20-1, the J gene TRBJ2-5; TRBD2 aligns across 7 bases. The CDR3 totals 16 residues. Germline V gene sequence: CDR1 DFQATT, CDR2 SNEGSKA (reference sequence). With V trimmed by 0 bases and J by 4 bases, 11 bases remained unmatched. The CDR3 sequence: CSAREWGGSFPETQYF. As DNA, the CDR3 is TGCAGTGCTAGAGAATGGGGGGGTTCGTTTCCAGAGACCCAGTACTTC.

This clonotype was detected a few times. The J gene is TRBJ1-6, the V gene TRBV6-1, with D maybe TRBD1 (5 bases). This CDR3 is 17 amino acids long. From germline, CDR1 is MNHNS and CDR2 SASEGT. V dropped 6 bases and J dropped 0 bases, with 15 bases sitting between them. The CDR3 sequence is CASRAMGQSSYNSPLHF. The CDR3 nucleotides are TGTGCCAGCAGGGCGATGGGGCAGAGCTCCTATAATTCACCCCTCCACTTT.

In its sample, this clonotype was seen a few times. The chain couples TRBV20-1 to TRBJ1-2; TRBD1 aligns across 7 bases. CDR1 DFQATT and CDR2 SNEGSKA come from the germline V gene (reference sequence). CDR3 length: 16 amino acids. Trimming removed 1 base from V and 2 bases from J; junction bases left unmatched: 10. The DNA for the CDR3 is TGCAGTGCTAGAGGACGCCGGGACAGCCTGAACTATGGCTACACCTTC. It translates to CSARGRRDSLNYGYTF.

This chain connects TRBV6-5 to TRBJ2-7; D is unclear. Trimming removed 0 bases from V and 2 bases from J, with 8 bases in between. The germline gives CDR1 MNHEY, CDR2 SVGAGI. The CDR3 is 14 amino acids. CDR3 loop: CASSYSSATYEQYF. As DNA, the CDR3 is TGTGCCAGCAGTTACTCTTCGGCCACCTACGAGCAGTACTTC.

Only a few counts were recorded for this clonotype. This sequence joins TRBV7-9 and TRBJ1-5, with TRBD1 matching 9 bases. Germline V gene lookup returns CDR1 SEHNR and CDR2 FQNEAQ (reference sequence). This CDR3 has 16 residues. V shed 4 bases and J 11 bases; nucleotides not matched to a gene: 15. Written as DNA, the CDR3 is TGTGCCAGCAGCTCGCACCCGGGACAGGGCCCACGAGCCCAGCATTTT. It specifies CASSSHPGQGPRAQHF.

This clonotype was counted between two and nine times. J is TRBJ1-2 and V is TRBV9, with D uncertain. Germline values: CDR1 SGDLS, CDR2 YYNGEE. CDR3 length: 15 amino acids. Trimming took off 4 bases at V and 1 base at J, with 14 bases between the two ends. This CDR3 is CASSRNDIINYGYTF. The CDR3 DNA sequence: TGTGCCAGCAGCCGGAACGACATAATTAACTATGGCTACACCTTC.

The chain uses TRBV11-2 and TRBJ1-5; maybe TRBD1 (6 bases). V lost 4 bases, J lost 6 bases, and 13 bases lay in between. The CDR3 runs to 14 residues. Germline lookup yields CDR1 SGHAT and CDR2 FQNNGV. CDR3 amino acids: CASSWTVESQPQHF. The CDR3 bases are TGTGCCAGCAGCTGGACAGTGGAAAGTCAGCCCCAGCATTTT.